Reported below is one T cell receptor (beta chain). This table comes from immunoSEQ multiplex PCR, and its TCRdb copy is limited to in-frame clones, with some not included. The top ten hold around 0.5% of the sample, which has about 110,000 clones, over 75% seen once. This sample was included in a study of OX40 agonist ivuxolimab in advanced cancers. About the study: Patients receiving dose escalation had hepatocellular carcinoma, melanoma, renal cell or head and neck cancer.

The sample here was CD4+ or CD8+ T cells sorted from blood, taken in a trial of the OX40 agonist ivuxolimab. This TCR derives from an adult with an advanced solid tumor such as melanoma, head and neck, liver or kidney cancer.

The CDR3 DNA sequence: TGTGCCAGCAGCCCTCGAGGGCATACCATCGAGCAGTACTTC. It yields the protein CASSPRGHTIEQYF. This chain joins TRBV9 and TRBJ2-7, with TRBD2 as a possible D gene (5 bases). V dropped 4 bases and J dropped 6 bases, with 17 bases sitting between them. CDR1 is SGDLS and CDR2 is YYNGEE in the germline V gene. The length of the CDR3 is 14 residues. The full variable domain, its missing parts supplied by reference TRBV9 and TRBJ2-7, is DSGVTQTPKHLITATGQRVTLRCSPRSGDLSVYWYQQSLDQGLQFLIQYYNGEERAKGNILERFSAQQFPDLHSELNLSSLELGDSALYFCASSPRGHTIEQYFGPGTRLTVT.